Below, one TCR beta chain is given with its context. Its antigen has not been determined. Within one base of it there is no much larger clone, and no base qualities were kept. TCRbeta CDR3 regions were amplified from genomic DNA by means of the immunoSEQ Assay, a bias-controlled multiplex PCR. In the paper's pipeline: Nucleated cell counts per sample were estimated from amplification of reference gene primers within the assay. To quantify the absolute abundance of each unique TCRbeta CDR3 rearrangement, sequence reads were collapsed and filtered. Productive Simpson clonality was computed per sample as the square root of Simpson's diversity index over productive rearrangements. TCRdb re-hosts the immuneACCESS table, in-frame sequences only. Its copies lack some clones; in the studies checked, an unresolved V gene accounts for under half of them, and the cause for the rest is not known. V and J calls and clone size are those listed in that table; D and trimming were worked out from the DNA. The sample table holds 300,000 or so clones, of which 80% to 90% were seen once. The ten largest clones capture under 11% of the sample.

The CDR3 covers 15 residues, taking in both the cysteine and the phenylalanine. The read is trimmed to its CDR3 DNA, 45 bases read in frame from base 1. Trimming costs V 4 bases and J 0 bases, and their ends lie 10 bases apart. Sequences ENHRY (CDR1) and SYGVKD (CDR2) are obtained from the germline V gene. The sample originates from a study of blood T cell repertoires in COVID-19 (dated by TCRdb to about 2020). As for the study more broadly: The collaborator samples originated in the United States, Italy and Spain and spanned the acute and convalescent phases of COVID-19. The dataset comprised deeply sampled blood TCRbeta repertoires from subjects exposed to, actively infected with, or recovered from COVID-19. The prospective study material was composed of cDNA or gDNA derived from T cells, B-cell-depleted T cells, or PBMCs. The repertoires were released in a freely available public database meant as a resource for research on the immune response to SARS-CoV-2. Samples came from the ongoing ImmuneRACE study (first 160 participants) plus 1,254 subjects from 6 global collaborators. HLA class I and class II types, where available, came from metadata supplied by the sample provider rather than from assay-based typing. Sample metadata almost always included a de-identified subject ID, COVID-19 status, age in years and sex.

In the prospective study, participants were roughly 18 to 89 years old, resided in about two dozen geographic areas of the United States, and were enrolled through a virtual design. In the prospective study, cohorts were assigned on the basis of participant-reported clinical history obtained from a screening survey and a study questionnaire. ImmuneRACE Cohort 3 recovered participants were defined by two consecutive negative NP/OP PCR tests, healthcare professional clearance, or symptom resolution. Mobile phlebotomists in the prospective study collected whole blood, serum and a nasopharyngeal or oropharyngeal swab from every participant. Over a 2-month period, participants in the prospective study had the option of providing additional blood draws and questionnaires. Blood samples from the prospective study were shipped frozen or at room temperature prior to DNA extraction. Study-level results and caveats: The quantity of clinical and demographic metadata differed by source and by participant and was supplied without curation.

The rearranged chain carries TRBV10-3 and TRBJ2-1; no confident D gene assignment can be made. Sequencing was performed on PBMCs or T cells enriched from blood (not recorded which). The receptor was derived from a woman aged 18-29 years who had recovered from COVID-19. CDR3 loop: CAISGVSDSYNEQFF. The base sequence is TGTGCCATCAGTGGAGTAAGCGACTCCTACAATGAGCAGTTCTTC.